This T cell receptor beta chain was recovered during a study of blood T cell repertoires in COVID-19. This CDR3 is built from 16 residues. V dropped 0 bases and J dropped 0; count of bases not matched to a gene: 3. CDR1 SGHNT and CDR2 YYREEE come from the germline V gene (reference sequence). The data were produced by immunoSEQ multiplex PCR, yet TCRdb's version contains in-frame clones alone and is incomplete. In the table there are fewer than 70,000 clones, 80% to 90% of which are singletons. The J gene is TRBJ2-5, the V gene TRBV5-4; TRBD1 agrees at 9 bases. Sequencing input: peripheral blood. The receptor's source is a human donor in a cohort sampled during active COVID-19. The CDR3 DNA reads TGTGCCAGCAGCTTGGGCGACAGGGGGTACCAAGAGACCCAGTACTTC. Amino acids: CASSLGDRGYQETQYF.